One T cell receptor beta chain is described in this entry. Original processing methods: Amplifying reference gene primers gave estimates of nucleated cell counts. The protocol was immunoSEQ multiplex PCR, while the TCRdb copy is restricted to in-frame clones and leaves out a portion. The DNA gave D and trimming, while V, J and clone size come from that table. In the table there are fewer than 250,000 clones, about 88% of which are singletons. This record comes from a study of blood T cell repertoires in COVID-19. About the study: Both acute and convalescent COVID-19 samples were obtained from the United States, Italy and Spain. The analysed material was cDNA or gDNA that came from T cells, B-cell-depleted T cells, or PBMCs.

The V and J ends lost 5 bases and 14 bases, in that order; junction bases with no gene match: 5. The CDR3 covers 11 residues. Germline V gene data show CDR1 as SNHLY and CDR2 as FYNNEI. The sequence derives from a middle-aged woman who had recovered from COVID-19. V usage is TRBV2 and J usage is TRBJ2-1; 8 nucleotides align to TRBD1. The specimen was peripheral blood. The CDR3 region is CASSLGQGEFF. The CDR3 DNA sequence: TGTGCCAGCAGTTTAGGACAGGGTGAGTTCTTC.